These 27 T cell receptor beta chains were sequenced from one sample in a study of patients and donors after allogeneic stem cell transplantation. Using its own MiXCR run on the RT-PCR reads, TCRdb lists one record per CDR3 protein. The sample yields about 160,000 distinct CDR3 sequences, about a quarter seen once. What was sequenced was blood, either unsorted or a sorted T cell fraction (not recorded which). The source of these receptors is a human donor who was either an allogeneic HSCT recipient or a stem cell or donor lymphocyte infusion donor (not recorded which). It is not recorded whose cells these are; they may come from a transplant donor.

V and J are TRBV29-1 and TRBJ2-3; a possible D gene is TRBD1 (7 bases). The CDR3 has 14 residues. Trimming pared 5 bases from V and 5 bases from J, leaving 17 bases between. Germline loops: CDR1 SQVTM, CDR2 ANQGSEA. The CDR3 region is CSVMQAGGRDTQYF. CDR3 sequence (DNA): TGCAGCGTTATGCAAGCAGGGGGGAGAGATACGCAGTATTTT.

About this clonotype: A much larger clonotype is one base distant, so this may be a read error. This chain uses TRBV6-2 or TRBV6-3 with TRBJ1-5; the D is unclear. Germline loops: CDR1 MNHEY, CDR2 SVGEGT. This CDR3 is 15 amino acids long. CDR3 amino acids: CASGYSGSHNQPQHF. The CDR3 DNA reads TGTGCCAGCGGTTACTCGGGCAGTCACAATCAGCCCCAGCATTTT.

This clonotype turned up a few times. The J gene is TRBJ1-3, the V gene TRBV7-2, with D perhaps TRBD1 (6 bases). The germline gives CDR1 SGHTA, CDR2 FQGNSA. CDR3 length equals 14 residues. V was cut by 5 bases and J by 8 bases, with 16 bases left in between. The DNA for the CDR3 is TGTGCCAGCAGCCCTAAAGACAGGAGCCACACCATATATTTT. It yields the protein CASSPKDRSHTIYF.

A few counts support this clonotype. J is TRBJ2-5 and V is TRBV7-2; D is unclear. The CDR3 runs to 12 residues. Trimming took 1 base from V and 5 from J, leaving 5 bases between them. CDR1 and CDR2 (germline): SGHTA, FQGNSA. The CDR3: CASSLDFETQYF. For the CDR3, the DNA is TGTGCCAGCAGCTTAGACTTCGAGACCCAGTACTTC.

In this sample, this clonotype turned up a few times. This rearrangement joins TRBV20-1 to TRBJ1-4; D call uncertain. Trimming took 6 bases from V and 8 from J, leaving 16 bases between them. The CDR3 totals 13 residues. Germline V gives CDR1 DFQATT, CDR2 SNEGSKA (reference sequence). The CDR3 spells CSAMARLREKLFF. Written as DNA, the CDR3 is TGCAGTGCCATGGCCCGTTTACGGGAAAAACTGTTTTTT.

This rearrangement joins TRBV4-2 to TRBJ2-1; 10 bases match TRBD1. The germline V gene has CDR1 LGHNA and CDR2 YNFKEQ. Trimming took 4 bases from V and 4 from J; bases not matched to a gene: 4. The CDR3 is 15 amino acids. CDR3 sequence: CASSLGQGGYNEQFF. In nucleotides, the CDR3 is TGTGCCAGCAGCCTCGGACAGGGGGGTTACAATGAGCAGTTCTTC.

This clonotype was observed a few times. The chain couples TRBV25-1 to TRBJ1-1; no definite D call. There are 11 residues in the CDR3. The germline V and J ends were trimmed by 8 bases and 4 bases, with 8 bases remaining between them. The germline gives CDR1 MGHDK, CDR2 SYGVNS. The CDR3 nucleotides are TGTGCCAGCCAAATAGGCACTGAAGCTTTCTTT. Translating gives CASQIGTEAFF.

This chain links TRBV12-3 or TRBV12-4 with TRBJ1-2; D not certain. V was pared by 3 bases and J by 6 bases, with 2 bases between. CDR3 length: 10 amino acids. CDR3 in amino acids: CASSFDGYTF. In DNA, the CDR3 is TGTGCCAGCAGTTTCGATGGCTACACCTTC.

This clonotype was counted only a few times. CDR3 sequence reads: CSAKESNQPQHF. The CDR3 DNA reads as TGCAGTGCTAAGGAGAGCAATCAGCCCCAGCATTTT. The V gene is TRBV20-1, the J gene TRBJ1-5; D uncertain. Germline CDR1 is DFQATT and CDR2 is SNEGSKA (reference sequence). V lost 4 bases and J 1 base, leaving 5 bases between the germline ends. This CDR3 has 12 amino acids.

This clonotype was seen more than once but under ten times. The V gene is TRBV6-6, the J gene TRBJ1-2; no reliable D call. V dropped 3 bases and J dropped 4 bases, with 15 bases sitting between them. The germline CDR1 and CDR2 sequences are MNHNY and SVGAGI (reference sequence). The CDR3 is 15 amino acids. CDR3: CASSYGFTISYGYTF. As DNA, the CDR3 is TGTGCCAGCAGTTATGGTTTCACAATTTCCTATGGCTACACCTTC.

This clonotype was seen a few times. The rearrangement uses TRBV29-1 and TRBJ1-2; no reliable D call. CDR3 size: 10 residues. Germline loops: CDR1 SQVTM, CDR2 ANQGSEA. Trimming pared 3 bases from V and 1 base from J, leaving 0 bases between. The CDR3 DNA is TGCAGCGTTGATAACTATGGCTACACCTTC. It encodes CSVDNYGYTF.

This clonotype was observed a handful of times. V usage is TRBV29-1 and J usage is TRBJ1-5; maybe TRBD1 (6 bases). CDR1 and CDR2 from the germline V gene are SQVTM and ANQGSEA. V was shortened by 6 bases and J by 2 bases, with 11 bases between the two germline ends. The CDR3 spans 13 residues. The CDR3 DNA reads as TGCAGCGTCCAGGGGAGCGGCAATCAGCCCCAGCATTTT. It is translated as CSVQGSGNQPQHF.

This clonotype came up a few times. J is TRBJ1-2 and V is TRBV29-1; 7 bases are a match to TRBD1. The V gene end was trimmed by 2 bases and the J gene end by 2 bases; junction bases not matched to a gene: 2. The CDR3 covers 13 residues. CDR1 and CDR2 (germline): SQVTM, ANQGSEA. The CDR3 loop is CSVEPQGNYGYTF. The CDR3 bases are TGCAGCGTTGAACCACAGGGGAACTATGGCTACACCTTC.

The chain joins TRBV7-6 to TRBJ1-2; TRBD1 is a possible D gene (5 bases). Per the germline V gene, CDR1 is SGHVS and CDR2 is FNYEAQ. V lost 5 bases and J lost 4, with 23 bases in between. The CDR3 spans 17 residues. The CDR3 coding sequence is TGTGCCAGCAGCGTCAACGAGGGTTTCAATAGGGGCTATGGCTACACCTTC. Protein sequence: CASSVNEGFNRGYGYTF.

The CDR3 here is CSVVWGANTEAFF. In nucleotides, the CDR3 is TGCAGCGTTGTGTGGGGGGCGAACACTGAAGCTTTCTTT. This chain connects TRBV29-1 to TRBJ1-1, with D tentatively TRBD1 (6 bases). Germline CDR1 SQVTM, CDR2 ANQGSEA. V shed 4 bases and J shed 1 base, with 10 bases lying between them. The CDR3 is made up of 13 amino acids.

This chain connects TRBV5-1 to TRBJ2-6; D not resolved. V lost 3 bases, J lost 1 base, and 11 bases lay in between. The CDR3 extends over 16 amino acids. CDR1 and CDR2 (germline): SGHRS, YFSETQ. The CDR3 spells CASSSVGKSGANVLTF. DNA for the CDR3: TGCGCCAGCAGCTCGGTGGGGAAATCTGGGGCCAACGTCCTGACTTTC.

In its sample, this clonotype was seen a few times. V and J are TRBV10-2 and TRBJ2-1; perhaps TRBD1 as D (5 bases). This CDR3 has 15 amino acids. Per germline, CDR1 WSHSY and CDR2 SAAADI. Trimming removed 3 bases at V and 2 bases at J, with 11 bases between. CDR3 protein: CASSDLLGPYNEQFF. The CDR3 DNA reads as TGCGCCAGCAGTGATCTACTGGGGCCCTACAATGAGCAGTTCTTC.

V gene TRBV7-2 combines with J gene TRBJ1-6, with D tentatively TRBD1 (6 bases). The germline gives CDR1 SGHTA, CDR2 FQGNSA. Deletions cut 6 bases from V and 7 bases from J, with 16 bases between. This CDR3 is 15 amino acids long. The CDR3 protein is CASREQGRVNSPLHF. The CDR3 nucleotides read TGTGCCAGCAGGGAACAGGGAAGGGTAAATTCACCCCTCCACTTT. Full variable domain (remainder filled in from reference TRBV7-2 and TRBJ1-6): GAGVSQSPSNKVTEKGKDVELRCDPISGHTALYWYRQSLGQGLEFLIYFQGNSAPDKSGLPSDRFSAERTGGSVSTLTIQRTQQEDSAVYLCASREQGRVNSPLHFGNGTRLTVT.

This clonotype has a handful of counts. J is TRBJ1-5 and V is TRBV20-1; no clear D. This CDR3 region has 15 residues. Trimming removed 2 bases at V and 1 base at J, with 12 bases between. In germline, CDR1 is DFQATT, CDR2 SNEGSKA (reference sequence). The CDR3 reads CSARQTGGSNQPQHF. The CDR3 nucleotides are TGCAGTGCTAGACAGACTGGCGGGAGCAATCAGCCCCAGCATTTT.

The sample holds a few counts of this clonotype. This chain uses TRBV5-1 with TRBJ2-1; D gene ambiguous. The germline gives CDR1 SGHRS, CDR2 YFSETQ. The germline V and J ends were trimmed by 5 bases and 1 base, with 7 bases remaining between them. The CDR3 spans 13 residues. Here the CDR3 DNA reads TGCGCCAGCAGTACGGTATCCTACAATGAGCAGTTCTTC. Translated: CASSTVSYNEQFF. The complete variable domain, with remaining parts taken from reference TRBV5-1 and TRBJ2-1, reads KAGVTQTPRYLIKTRGQQVTLSCSPISGHRSVSWYQQTPGQGLQFLFEYFSETQRNKGNFPGRFSGRQFSNSRSEMNVSTLELGDSALYLCASSTVSYNEQFFGPGTRLTVL.

The table lists this clonotype with a few counts. The V and J genes are TRBV27 and TRBJ1-5, with 7 positions matching TRBD1. The V gene end was trimmed by 5 bases and the J gene end by 6 bases; junction bases not matched to a gene: 13. The CDR3 runs 16 residues. From germline, CDR1 is MNHEY and CDR2 SMNVEV (reference sequence). The CDR3 bases are TGTGCCAGCAGTCCGAAGACAGGGAAGCAGGGTCAGCCCCAGCATTTT. Its translation: CASSPKTGKQGQPQHF.

The sample holds a few counts of this clonotype. V usage is TRBV20-1 and J usage is TRBJ1-4; D remains unclear. Germline assignment: CDR1 DFQATT and CDR2 SNEGSKA (reference sequence). Trimming removed 6 bases at V and 0 bases at J, with 11 bases between. This CDR3 has 14 residues. This chain's CDR3 is CSALEGTTNEKLFF. In nucleotides, the CDR3 is TGCAGTGCCTTGGAGGGAACAACTAATGAAAAACTGTTTTTT.

The chain is built from TRBV5-1 and TRBJ1-1; tentatively, D is TRBD1 (5 bases). This CDR3 is built from 13 residues. Trimming took 3 bases from V and 11 from J, leaving 17 bases between them. Germline CDR1 is SGHRS and CDR2 is YFSETQ. CDR3 DNA sequence: TGCGCCAGCAGCTCAGGGAGGAATATAGAGGCTTTCTTT. Encoded protein: CASSSGRNIEAFF.

The sample holds a few counts of this clonotype. The CDR3 bases are TGTGCCAGCAGTTTAATGGGGTACAATGAGCAGTTCTTC. Amino acids: CASSLMGYNEQFF. V and J are TRBV12-3 or TRBV12-4 and TRBJ2-1; D not resolved. This CDR3 is 13 amino acids long. V was shortened by 2 bases and J by 4 bases, with 6 bases between the two germline ends.

This clonotype was seen only a few times. V gene TRBV12-5 combines with J gene TRBJ2-1, with TRBD2 identical over 8 bases. This CDR3 has 17 residues. V was clipped by 0 bases and J by 4 bases; unmatched bases: 8. Germline V lookup: CDR1 LGHNT, CDR2 FRNRAP. The CDR3 bases are TGTGCTAGTGGTTTGGTACTGTTAAGCGGGAGTTACAATGAGCAGTTCTTC. This sequence encodes CASGLVLLSGSYNEQFF.

This clonotype has only a few counts. The chain recombines TRBV7-9 with TRBJ1-1, with 9 bases that match TRBD1. The CDR3 contains 19 residues. Germline V lookup: CDR1 SEHNR, CDR2 FQNEAQ (reference sequence). Unmatched junction bases numbered 15, after V lost 4 bases and J lost 0 bases. CDR3 loop: CASSSTLGRDRDMNTEAFF. The CDR3 DNA reads as TGTGCCAGCAGCTCGACCCTGGGCCGGGACAGGGATATGAACACTGAAGCTTTCTTT.

This clonotype was counted at least ten times. The chain has TRBV12-3 or TRBV12-4 and TRBJ1-2; D ambiguous. This CDR3 contains 14 residues. V was clipped by 1 base and J by 4 bases, with 10 bases between them. CDR3 nucleotides: TGTGCCAGCAGTTTAGATATCGAGGTCTATGGCTACACCTTC. Its protein is CASSLDIEVYGYTF.